This TCR beta chain is drawn from a study of T-cell memory formation after mild COVID-19. General study points: Nothing confirmed that second-wave clones peaking on day 37 were specific for SARS-CoV-2.

The V gene end was trimmed by 8 bases and the J gene end by 4 bases; junction bases not matched to a gene: 6. Germline V gene sequence: CDR1 DFQATT, CDR2 SNEGSKA (reference sequence). The CDR3 spans 12 residues. This clonotype showed up just a few times. Its cognate antigen is unknown. From 5'RACE with constant-segment primers came TCR alpha and TCR beta cDNA libraries that carried sample barcodes and UMIs. TCRdb fed the 5' RACE reads into MiXCR, producing one record per CDR3 protein. The sample gives about 150,000 distinct CDR3 sequences, approximately 13% of which show up once; roughly 3.3% is in the top ten.

The clonotype comes from a man between 18 and 29 years old who had mild COVID-19 (a few samples of this study predate the infection). Cell type and time point are not known. The sample consisted of PBMCs or a T cell subset sorted from them (not recorded which). J is TRBJ2-7 and V is TRBV20-1; 9 positions agree with TRBD1. The CDR3 sequence: CSSRDRGYEQYF. CDR3 nucleotide sequence: TGCAGTTCCCGCGACAGGGGGTACGAGCAGTACTTC.